A selection of T cell receptor beta chains follows, all from one sample in a study of shared clonotypes between healthy human individuals. Only in-frame clones appear in the TCRdb table, and some are missing; sequencing was by immunoSEQ multiplex PCR. This table holds around 1.1 million clones, roughly 80% found once. Sequencing was performed on memory CD4+ T cells from PBMCs. Every receptor here comes from a man aged 18 to 30 in good health. Some clones in this sample may be carry-over from other donors' samples. Each CDR3 is given with its conserved first and last residue. A D gene is named only where the DNA matches it firmly. Size is omitted from some rows. Given values are once, few, many or a class for expanded clones.

len: 16
v_gene: TRBV7-9
d_gene: .
j_gene: TRBJ2-1
abundance: .
CDR3nt: TGTGCCAGCAGCTTAGTGTTAGCGATGTCCTACAATGAGCAGTTCTTC
CDR3aa: CASSLVLAMSYNEQFF

len: 15
v_gene: TRBV4-1
d_gene: TRBD2
j_gene: TRBJ2-3
abundance: .
CDR3nt: TGCGCCAGCAGCCAGTTTAGCGGGAGCACAGATACGCAGTATTTT
CDR3aa: CASSQFSGSTDTQYF

len: 16
v_gene: TRBV7-3
d_gene: .
j_gene: TRBJ2-1
abundance: few
CDR3nt: TGTGCCAGCAGCTTAACCTTTGGACGGGGCTACAATGAGCAGTTCTTC
CDR3aa: CASSLTFGRGYNEQFF

len: 13
v_gene: TRBV18
d_gene: .
j_gene: TRBJ1-5
abundance: .
CDR3nt: TGTGCCAGCTCACCACCAGGAGGGCAGCCCCAGCATTTT
CDR3aa: CASSPPGGQPQHF

len: 13
v_gene: TRBV10-3
d_gene: .
j_gene: TRBJ2-5
abundance: .
CDR3nt: TGTGCCATCAGTGAGGCCGGGATGGAGACCCAGTACTTC
CDR3aa: CAISEAGMETQYF

len: 13
v_gene: TRBV30
d_gene: .
j_gene: TRBJ1-1
abundance: few
CDR3nt: TGTGCCTGGAGTGGACCTTGGGGAACTGAAGCTTTCTTT
CDR3aa: CAWSGPWGTEAFF

len: 15
v_gene: TRBV28
d_gene: TRBD1
j_gene: TRBJ1-4
abundance: .
CDR3nt: TGTGCCAGCAGCCCCAGGGGGCAGGCTAATGAAAAACTGTTTTTT
CDR3aa: CASSPRGQANEKLFF

len: 15
v_gene: TRBV28
d_gene: .
j_gene: TRBJ1-1
abundance: once
CDR3nt: TGTGCCAGCAGTCCCCCGCGATCCATGAACGTTGAAGCTTTCTTT
CDR3aa: CASSPPRSMNVEAFF

len: 17
v_gene: TRBV27
d_gene: TRBD2
j_gene: TRBJ2-1
abundance: .
CDR3nt: TGTGCCAGCAGTTTGATCGCGGGAGGTCGGTCCTACAATGAGCAGTTCTTC
CDR3aa: CASSLIAGGRSYNEQFF

len: 19
v_gene: TRBV11-2
d_gene: .
j_gene: TRBJ2-4
abundance: .
CDR3nt: TGTGCCAGCAGCTTAGGAGGATCTTTAGGGGGGCTGGACAAAAACATTCAGTACTTC
CDR3aa: CASSLGGSLGGLDKNIQYF

len: 16
v_gene: TRBV5-6
d_gene: .
j_gene: TRBJ1-1
abundance: .
CDR3nt: TGTGCCAGCAGTTCGACACAGAGATTCGTTAACACTGAAGCTTTCTTT
CDR3aa: CASSSTQRFVNTEAFF

len: 16
v_gene: TRBV6-1
d_gene: TRBD2
j_gene: TRBJ2-7
abundance: .
CDR3nt: TGTGCCAGCAGTGAAACTCCAGCGGGAGGGCCGGGGGAGCAGTACTTC
CDR3aa: CASSETPAGGPGEQYF

len: 12
v_gene: TRBV28
d_gene: TRBD1
j_gene: TRBJ1-2
abundance: .
CDR3nt: TGTGCCAGCAGGGGGACAGAGCGTGGCTACACCTTC
CDR3aa: CASRGTERGYTF

len: 18
v_gene: TRBV5-3
d_gene: TRBD1
j_gene: TRBJ2-5
abundance: .
CDR3nt: TGTGCCAGAAACAAGGCACTCCGGGACAGGGGAAACAAAGAGACCCAGTACTTC
CDR3aa: CARNKALRDRGNKETQYF

len: 15
v_gene: TRBV6-5
d_gene: TRBD2
j_gene: TRBJ2-3
abundance: .
CDR3nt: TGTGCCAGCATAGGTAGCGGGAGAGTAGGAGATACGCAGTATTTT
CDR3aa: CASIGSGRVGDTQYF

len: 14
v_gene: TRBV5-1
d_gene: TRBD1
j_gene: TRBJ1-4
abundance: once
CDR3nt: TGCGCCAGCAGTCCTCAGGGGGGCAATGAAAAACTGTTTTTT
CDR3aa: CASSPQGGNEKLFF

len: 14
v_gene: TRBV5-4
d_gene: .
j_gene: TRBJ2-3
abundance: .
CDR3nt: TGTGCCAGCAGCTCCACCGACTCGACAGATACGCAGTATTTT
CDR3aa: CASSSTDSTDTQYF

len: 13
v_gene: TRBV6-5
d_gene: .
j_gene: TRBJ1-2
abundance: once
CDR3nt: TGTGCCAGCAGTTACCAACAGGGTGAAGGCTACACCTTC
CDR3aa: CASSYQQGEGYTF

len: 15
v_gene: TRBV2
d_gene: .
j_gene: TRBJ1-2
abundance: .
CDR3nt: TGTGCCAGCAGTGAAGCCCGGCTCGTGGCCTATGGCTACACCTTC
CDR3aa: CASSEARLVAYGYTF

len: 16
v_gene: TRBV6-5
d_gene: .
j_gene: TRBJ2-3
abundance: once
CDR3nt: TGTGCCAGCAGTTCCGAGCGGGTCCAAAGAAAAGATACGCAGTATTTT
CDR3aa: CASSSERVQRKDTQYF

len: 14
v_gene: TRBV29-1
d_gene: TRBD2
j_gene: TRBJ2-5
abundance: .
CDR3nt: TGCAGCGTTGACGAGAGCGGGACCAGTGAGGCCCAGTACTTC
CDR3aa: CSVDESGTSEAQYF

len: 16
v_gene: TRBV28
d_gene: .
j_gene: TRBJ2-7
abundance: once
CDR3nt: TGTGCCAGCAGTTTACCCAGGGGATCGGGGGCATCCGAGCAGTACTTC
CDR3aa: CASSLPRGSGASEQYF

len: 16
v_gene: TRBV7-9
d_gene: TRBD2
j_gene: TRBJ2-2
abundance: .
CDR3nt: TGTGCCAGCAGCTTATCGACTAGCGGAAGGACCGGGGAGCTGTTTTTT
CDR3aa: CASSLSTSGRTGELFF

len: 12
v_gene: TRBV18
d_gene: .
j_gene: TRBJ1-1
abundance: .
CDR3nt: TGTGCCAGCTCACCAATAACTACTGAAGCTTTCTTT
CDR3aa: CASSPITTEAFF

len: 15
v_gene: TRBV9
d_gene: .
j_gene: TRBJ2-2
abundance: .
CDR3nt: TGTGCCAGCAGCGCCAGGGAAAGATTCACCGGGGAGCTGTTTTTT
CDR3aa: CASSARERFTGELFF

len: 14
v_gene: TRBV7-2
d_gene: .
j_gene: TRBJ1-4
abundance: .
CDR3nt: TGTGCCAGCAGCTTAGGGTCTGGAAAAGAAAAACTGTTTTTT
CDR3aa: CASSLGSGKEKLFF

len: 14
v_gene: TRBV7-9
d_gene: .
j_gene: TRBJ2-1
abundance: few
CDR3nt: TGTGCCAGCAGCTCGAATAAGGGCCTGAATGAGCAGTTCTTC
CDR3aa: CASSSNKGLNEQFF

len: 14
v_gene: TRBV9
d_gene: .
j_gene: TRBJ2-7
abundance: .
CDR3nt: TGTGCCAGCAGTCCGCGAGCGGGCACCTACGAGCAGTACTTC
CDR3aa: CASSPRAGTYEQYF

len: 13
v_gene: TRBV29-1
d_gene: .
j_gene: TRBJ1-1
abundance: .
CDR3nt: TGCAGCGTTGAGCTAGTGATGAACACTGAAGCTTTCTTT
CDR3aa: CSVELVMNTEAFF

len: 16
v_gene: TRBV18
d_gene: .
j_gene: TRBJ2-2
abundance: .
CDR3nt: TGTGCCAGCTCACCACCGAGCCCAGTGAACACCGGGGAGCTGTTTTTT
CDR3aa: CASSPPSPVNTGELFF

len: 16
v_gene: TRBV6-5
d_gene: .
j_gene: TRBJ2-3
abundance: .
CDR3nt: TGTGCCAGCAGTTACCCCCCGGGGCTCGGCACAGATACGCAGTATTTT
CDR3aa: CASSYPPGLGTDTQYF

len: 13
v_gene: TRBV5-1
d_gene: .
j_gene: TRBJ2-7
abundance: .
CDR3nt: TGCGCCAGCAGGCAGGGACCAACCTACGAGCAGTACTTC
CDR3aa: CASRQGPTYEQYF

len: 15
v_gene: TRBV2
d_gene: TRBD2
j_gene: TRBJ2-5
abundance: .
CDR3nt: TGTGCCAGCAGTGAAGGGCAGGGAGGGTTAGAGACCCAGTACTTC
CDR3aa: CASSEGQGGLETQYF

len: 16
v_gene: TRBV6-1
d_gene: .
j_gene: TRBJ2-1
abundance: .
CDR3nt: TGTGCCAGCAGTGAAGCGCCCACAGTTTCCAATCTGGAGCAGTTCTTC
CDR3aa: CASSEAPTVSNLEQFF

len: 11
v_gene: TRBV5-6
d_gene: .
j_gene: TRBJ2-1
abundance: .
CDR3nt: TGTGCCAGCAGCTTGACAAATGAGCAGTTCTTC
CDR3aa: CASSLTNEQFF

len: 12
v_gene: TRBV29-1
d_gene: .
j_gene: TRBJ2-1
abundance: .
CDR3nt: TGCAGCGTTGAAGATCCGGGCCAAGACCCGTTCTTC
CDR3aa: CSVEDPGQDPFF

len: 14
v_gene: TRBV6-5
d_gene: TRBD1
j_gene: TRBJ1-2
abundance: .
CDR3nt: TGTGCCAGCAGCCTTCTGGACAGGGGCTATGGCTACACCTTC
CDR3aa: CASSLLDRGYGYTF

len: 14
v_gene: TRBV5-1
d_gene: .
j_gene: TRBJ1-4
abundance: .
CDR3nt: TGCGCCAGCAGCTTCGGACAGTTAAACGAAAAACTGTTTTTT
CDR3aa: CASSFGQLNEKLFF

len: 13
v_gene: TRBV6-6
d_gene: .
j_gene: TRBJ2-7
abundance: .
CDR3nt: TGTGCCAGCACCCCTCGACTAGTCGGCGAGCAGTACTTC
CDR3aa: CASTPRLVGEQYF

len: 11
v_gene: TRBV28
d_gene: .
j_gene: TRBJ2-7
abundance: many
CDR3nt: TGTGCCGGCCGGACAGTAATAGAGCAGTACTTC
CDR3aa: CAGRTVIEQYF